This T cell receptor (beta chain) derives from a study of beta chain features in type 1 diabetes. Investigators reverse transcribed all isolated RNA, so they sequenced expressed TCRB transcripts. Naive, central memory and regulatory T cell samples yielded roughly 3.6 million reads on average. Assay: immunoSEQ multiplex PCR; the TCRdb copy retains only in-frame clones and omits some. The profile shows almost 350,000 clones, 7% to 9% of them singletons. This clone was detected only a few times. Its matching antigen is unknown. Other nucleotide sequences in the sample specify the same CDR3. Points from the study as a whole: Lower insertion and higher deletion counts appeared at VDJ junctions in type 1 diabetes patients.

Donors contributed one heparinised blood draw apiece, averaging about 120 mL. Specimen: central memory CD4+ T cells from blood. This TCR was sampled from a young woman in good health.

The CDR3 DNA sequence: TGCAGCGTTGACCGCGCAGATACGCAGTATTTT. Its protein product is CSVDRADTQYF. This chain connects TRBV29-1 to TRBJ2-3, with D unresolved. CDR1 and CDR2 from the germline V gene are SQVTM and ANQGSEA. CDR3 length equals 11 residues. The V gene lost 3 bases and the J gene lost 4 bases, with 5 bases spanning the gap.